The next 24 T cell receptor beta chains were all read from a single sample in a study of cytotoxic CD8 clonotypes in ibrutinib-treated CLL. Measured with immunoSEQ multiplex PCR; TCRdb has only the in-frame clones, and not every one. There are 200,000 to 250,000 clones in the sample; 60% to 80% occur only once, and about 6.2% lies in the top ten. The sequences come from PBMCs, collected after 12 months of ibrutinib treatment. These receptors all come from a human donor with chronic lymphocytic leukemia.

The rearrangement links TRBV4-2 to TRBJ2-6; D is perhaps TRBD1 (5 bases). The germline CDR1 and CDR2 sequences are LGHNA and YNFKEQ. V lost 0 bases and J lost 4, with 16 bases in between. The CDR3 has 18 amino acids. The CDR3 loop is CASSQDPQGMAGANVLTF. For the CDR3, the DNA is TGTGCCAGCAGCCAAGACCCGCAGGGCATGGCCGGGGCCAACGTCCTGACTTTC.

The J gene is TRBJ1-2, the V gene TRBV6-5; D ambiguous. V shed 10 bases and J shed 1 base, with 16 bases lying between them. This CDR3 contains 14 residues. The germline CDR1 and CDR2 sequences are MNHEY and SVGAGI. The CDR3 loop reads CATSRAGFNYGYTF. CDR3 coding DNA: TGTGCCACCTCCAGAGCGGGTTTTAACTATGGCTACACCTTC.

J is TRBJ2-7 and V is TRBV30; a possible D gene is TRBD1 (5 bases). The CDR3 has 14 amino acids. The V gene's germline CDR1 is GTSNPN and CDR2 SVGIG (reference sequence). The V end lost 0 bases, the J end lost 6 bases, and 15 bases lay between the germline ends. The CDR3 here is CAWSVPGSGREQYF. CDR3 bases: TGTGCCTGGAGTGTACCAGGGTCAGGGCGCGAGCAGTACTTC.

The genes are TRBV4-3 and TRBJ2-7, with D perhaps being TRBD1 or TRBD2 (5 bases each). V was pared by 1 base and J by 3 bases, with 10 bases between. Germline V CDR1 and CDR2: LGHNA, YSLEER. CDR3 length equals 14 residues. The CDR3 region is CASSQGRGSYEQYF. The CDR3 bases are TGCGCCAGCAGCCAAGGTCGGGGCAGCTACGAGCAGTACTTC.

A single count supports this clone. V gene TRBV5-6 combines with J gene TRBJ2-2; D possibly corresponds to TRBD1 (6 bases). Germline CDR1 and CDR2: SGHDT and YYEEEE. Trimming stripped 4 bases from V and 1 base from J, with 8 bases between. The CDR3 length is 14 residues. CDR3 DNA sequence: TGTGCCAGCAGCAAGGACAGGAACACCGGGGAGCTGTTTTTT. This gives the protein CASSKDRNTGELFF.

J is TRBJ1-3 and V is TRBV4-1; D is ambiguous. The CDR3 runs to 14 residues. V dropped 0 bases and J dropped 6 bases, with 9 bases sitting between them. Per the germline V gene, CDR1 is MGHRA and CDR2 is YSYEKL. CDR3 loop: CASSQDLTANTIYF. DNA for the CDR3: TGCGCCAGCAGCCAAGATCTTACAGCAAACACCATATATTTT.

In nucleotides, the CDR3 is TGCGCCAGCAGCTTGGCCCGGACAGTTTTGGGTGAAGCTTTCTTT. Protein: CASSLARTVLGEAFF. This sequence joins TRBV5-1 and TRBJ1-1; maybe TRBD1 (6 bases). V dropped 0 bases and J dropped 7 bases, with 16 bases sitting between them. Per germline, CDR1 SGHRS and CDR2 YFSETQ. The CDR3 has 15 amino acids.

This clone has just a few counts. V gene TRBV2 combines with J gene TRBJ1-1; D might be TRBD1 (6 bases). This CDR3 is built from 13 residues. The germline gives CDR1 SNHLY, CDR2 FYNNEI. Deletions cut 6 bases from V and 7 bases from J, with 15 bases between. CDR3 nucleotide sequence: TGTGCCAGCAGGGAGAGGGGGGTGAGTGAAGCTTTCTTT. It codes for CASRERGVSEAFF.

CDR3 amino acids: CASGLVIGGVTEAFF. Written as DNA, the CDR3 is TGTGCTAGTGGTTTGGTAATAGGGGGAGTGACTGAAGCTTTCTTT. This chain connects TRBV12-5 to TRBJ1-1; possible D gene TRBD1, 6 bases. CDR3 length: 15 residues. V lost 0 bases to trimming and J lost 5 bases, with 13 bases between them. Per germline, CDR1 LGHNT and CDR2 FRNRAP. Using reference TRBV12-5 and TRBJ1-1 for the parts outside the CDR3, the full variable domain is DARVTQTPRHKVTEMGQEVTMRCQPILGHNTVFWYRQTMMQGLELLAYFRNRAPLDDSGMPKDRFSAEMPDATLATLKIQPSEPRDSAVYFCASGLVIGGVTEAFFGQGTRLTVV.

The chain joins TRBV29-1 to TRBJ2-5; the D gene is possibly TRBD1 (5 bases). The CDR3 extends over 12 amino acids. The germline V gene encodes CDR1 SQVTM and CDR2 ANQGSEA. V lost 4 bases to trimming and J lost 5 bases, with 11 bases between them. CDR3 sequence reads: CSVGPQVETQYF. The CDR3 coding sequence is TGCAGCGTTGGTCCACAGGTGGAGACCCAGTACTTC. The variable domain in full, with the rest retrieved from reference TRBV29-1 and TRBJ2-5, is SAVISQKPSRDICQRGTSLTIQCQVDSQVTMMFWYRQQPGQSLTLIATANQGSEATYESGFVIDKFPISRPNLTFSTLTVSNMSPEDSSIYLCSVGPQVETQYFGPGTRLLVL.

This clone appeared a few times. The chain recombines TRBV29-1 with TRBJ1-4; D remains ambiguous. The CDR3 extends over 13 amino acids. The V end was cut by 7 bases, the J end by 0 bases, with 9 bases between. The germline gives CDR1 SQVTM, CDR2 ANQGSEA. The CDR3 reads CSAYGATNEKLFF. CDR3 DNA: TGCAGCGCCTACGGTGCAACTAATGAAAAACTGTTTTTT.

The chain has TRBV4-1 and TRBJ1-5; the match to TRBD1 covers 11 bases. With 5 bases clipped from V and 4 bases from J, the junction kept 7 bases outside the gene matches. CDR3 length equals 16 residues. Germline values: CDR1 MGHRA, CDR2 YSYEKL. The CDR3 loop is CASSKSGDRGNQPQHF. In nucleotides, the CDR3 is TGCGCCAGCAGCAAGTCCGGGGACAGGGGGAATCAGCCCCAGCATTTT.

This clone was seen a handful of times. Other nucleotide sequences from this sample produce the same CDR3. CDR3 amino acids: CASSLSQGETQYF. CDR3 nucleotides: TGTGCCAGCAGCTTGTCACAGGGAGAGACCCAGTACTTC. The chain couples TRBV7-7 to TRBJ2-5; D may be TRBD1 (6 bases). The CDR3 consists of 13 residues. CDR1 SSHAT and CDR2 FNYEAQ come from the germline V gene (reference sequence). V was cut by 3 bases and J by 4 bases, with 9 bases left in between.

This CDR3 is CASGGTGREGYTF. The CDR3 nucleotides read TGTGCCAGCGGGGGGACAGGACGTGAAGGCTACACCTTC. The chain uses TRBV2 and TRBJ1-2; 8 nucleotides align to TRBD1. Germline CDR1 and CDR2: SNHLY and FYNNEI. This CDR3 spans 13 amino acids. After removal of 8 bases from V and 8 bases from J, the junction contained 10 bases not matched to a gene.

This clone has just a few counts. This sequence joins TRBV2 and TRBJ2-1; D unresolved. The CDR3 consists of 15 residues. CDR1 and CDR2 from the germline V gene are SNHLY and FYNNEI. Trimming pared 4 bases from V and 5 bases from J, leaving 15 bases between. The CDR3 DNA reads TGTGCCAGCAGTGGGGTAGCAAAACGAAACAATGAGCAGTTCTTC. The encoded protein is CASSGVAKRNNEQFF. The variable domain in full, with the rest retrieved from reference TRBV2 and TRBJ2-1, is EPEVTQTPSHQVTQMGQEVILRCVPISNHLYFYWYRQILGQKVEFLVSFYNNEISEKSEIFDDQFSVERPDGSNFTLKIRSTKLEDSAMYFCASSGVAKRNNEQFFGPGTRLTVL.

The chain links TRBV7-2 to TRBJ2-7; 7 bases map to TRBD1. CDR3 length: 17 residues. Germline V gene sequence: CDR1 SGHTA, CDR2 FQGNSA. Trimming at V came to 5 bases and at J to 2 bases, leaving 15 bases not matched to a gene. The CDR3 nucleotides read TGTGCCAGCAGCACACAGAACCACAGGGGTTCAGCCTACGAGCAGTACTTC. Translated, it gives CASSTQNHRGSAYEQYF.

The chain uses TRBV27 and TRBJ1-5; D perhaps matches TRBD1 (6 bases). Germline V gene sequence: CDR1 MNHEY, CDR2 SMNVEV (reference sequence). The CDR3 contains 14 residues. Trimming cost V 5 bases and J 7 bases, with 15 bases left between them. The CDR3 loop is CASSPQGLGQPQHF. CDR3 nucleotide sequence: TGTGCCAGCAGTCCCCAGGGGTTAGGACAGCCCCAGCATTTT.

The V gene is TRBV19, the J gene TRBJ2-7, with unresolved D. Germline CDR1 reads LNHDA; CDR2 reads SQIVND (reference sequence). Trimming pared 6 bases from V and 2 bases from J, leaving 14 bases between. CDR3 length: 14 amino acids. CDR3 sequence reads: CASRFGYGTYEQYF. The CDR3 DNA reads TGTGCCAGTAGATTTGGGTACGGCACCTACGAGCAGTACTTC.

This chain links TRBV2 with TRBJ2-1; TRBD2 agrees at 7 bases. This CDR3 is 15 amino acids long. The V gene end was trimmed by 7 bases and the J gene end by 7 bases; junction bases not matched to a gene: 13. Germline CDR1 reads SNHLY; CDR2 reads FYNNEI. The CDR3 DNA reads TGTGCCAGCACCCCCGAGCGGGGCCGAGGGAATGAGCAGTTCTTC. Protein product: CASTPERGRGNEQFF.

This clone was counted a few times. The genes are TRBV4-2 and TRBJ2-5, with 11 bases matching TRBD2. Germline V gives CDR1 LGHNA, CDR2 YNFKEQ. V lost 4 bases and J lost 5; bases outside the gene matches: 12. The CDR3 is made up of 17 amino acids. Here the CDR3 reads CASSPTVAGGPGETQYF. The CDR3, as DNA: TGTGCCAGCAGCCCCACAGTAGCGGGAGGGCCGGGGGAGACCCAGTACTTC.

The V call is TRBV25-1, the J call TRBJ2-1; TRBD1 matches at 7 bases. V dropped 2 bases and J dropped 3; count of bases not matched to a gene: 7. The germline V gene has CDR1 MGHDK and CDR2 SYGVNS. CDR3 size: 16 residues. CDR3 nucleotides: TGTGCCAGCAGTGAACCCGACAGGGAAGTCTACAATGAGCAGTTCTTC. The encoded protein is CASSEPDREVYNEQFF.

This clone was observed once. This chain connects TRBV29-1 to TRBJ1-2; TRBD1 is a possible D gene (6 bases). Germline CDR1 is SQVTM and CDR2 is ANQGSEA. Trimming removed 4 bases at V and 2 bases at J, with 17 bases between. The CDR3 sequence is 15 residues long. The CDR3 protein is CSVGAGGQANYGYTF. CDR3 DNA: TGCAGCGTTGGGGCCGGGGGGCAGGCGAACTATGGCTACACCTTC. The full variable domain, rest sourced from reference TRBV29-1 and TRBJ1-2, is SAVISQKPSRDICQRGTSLTIQCQVDSQVTMMFWYRQQPGQSLTLIATANQGSEATYESGFVIDKFPISRPNLTFSTLTVSNMSPEDSSIYLCSVGAGGQANYGYTFGSGTRLTVV.

The genes are TRBV27 and TRBJ1-1; no reliable D call. The germline V gene encodes CDR1 MNHEY and CDR2 SMNVEV (reference sequence). The V gene lost 5 bases and the J gene lost 8 bases, with 12 bases spanning the gap. The CDR3 runs to 12 residues. CDR3 sequence (DNA): TGTGCCAGCAGTCTTCACAAGGGAGAAGCTTTCTTT. This translates into CASSLHKGEAFF.

V usage is TRBV29-1 and J usage is TRBJ1-2; D gene uncertain. The CDR3 contains 14 residues. Trimming left V 2 bases short and J 0 bases short, with 10 bases between. Germline-derived CDR1 and CDR2 are SQVTM and ANQGSEA. DNA for the CDR3: TGCAGCGTTGAAAGGATACCAGCTAACTATGGCTACACCTTC. Its protein is CSVERIPANYGYTF. Variable domain in full (rest from reference TRBV29-1 and TRBJ1-2): SAVISQKPSRDICQRGTSLTIQCQVDSQVTMMFWYRQQPGQSLTLIATANQGSEATYESGFVIDKFPISRPNLTFSTLTVSNMSPEDSSIYLCSVERIPANYGYTFGSGTRLTVV.